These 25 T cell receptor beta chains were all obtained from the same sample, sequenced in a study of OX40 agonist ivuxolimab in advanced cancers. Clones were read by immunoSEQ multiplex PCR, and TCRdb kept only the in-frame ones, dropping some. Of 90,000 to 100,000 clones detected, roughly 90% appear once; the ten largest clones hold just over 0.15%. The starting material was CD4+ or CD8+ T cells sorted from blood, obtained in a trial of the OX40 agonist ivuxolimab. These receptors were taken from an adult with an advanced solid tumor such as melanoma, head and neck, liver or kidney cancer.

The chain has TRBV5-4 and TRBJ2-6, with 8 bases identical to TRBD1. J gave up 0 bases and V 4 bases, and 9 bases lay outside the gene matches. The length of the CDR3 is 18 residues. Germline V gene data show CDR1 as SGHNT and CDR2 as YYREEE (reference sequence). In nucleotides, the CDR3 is TGTGCCAGCAGCCCCGGGACAGGATTCCGCTCTGGGGCCAACGTCCTGACTTTC. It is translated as CASSPGTGFRSGANVLTF.

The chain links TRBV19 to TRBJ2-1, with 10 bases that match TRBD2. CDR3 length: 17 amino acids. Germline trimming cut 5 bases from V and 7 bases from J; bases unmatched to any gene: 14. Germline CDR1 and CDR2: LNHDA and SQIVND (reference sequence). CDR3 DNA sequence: TGTGCCAGTAGTGCACTAGCGGGACCCCCTCTTAGTAATGAGCAGTTCTTC. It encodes CASSALAGPPLSNEQFF. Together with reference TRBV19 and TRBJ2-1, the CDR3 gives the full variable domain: DGGITQSPKYLFRKEGQNVTLSCEQNLNHDAMYWYRQDPGQGLRLIYYSQIVNDFQKGDIAEGYSVSREKKESFPLTVTSAQKNPTAFYLCASSALAGPPLSNEQFFGPGTRLTVL.

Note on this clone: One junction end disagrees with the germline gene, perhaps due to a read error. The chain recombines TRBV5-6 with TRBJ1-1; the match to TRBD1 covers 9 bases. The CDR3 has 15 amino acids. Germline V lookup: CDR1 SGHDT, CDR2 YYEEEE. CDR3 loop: CASSLGGQGNAEAFF. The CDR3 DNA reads TGTGCCAGCAGCTTGGGTGGACAGGGGAACGCTGAAGCTTTCTTT.

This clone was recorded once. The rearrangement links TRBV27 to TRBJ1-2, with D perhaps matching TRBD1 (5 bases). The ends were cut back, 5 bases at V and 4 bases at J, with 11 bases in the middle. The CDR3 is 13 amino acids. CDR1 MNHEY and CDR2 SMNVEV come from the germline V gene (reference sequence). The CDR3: CASSSGALYGYTF. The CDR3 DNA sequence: TGTGCCAGCAGTAGTGGGGCCCTCTATGGCTACACCTTC.

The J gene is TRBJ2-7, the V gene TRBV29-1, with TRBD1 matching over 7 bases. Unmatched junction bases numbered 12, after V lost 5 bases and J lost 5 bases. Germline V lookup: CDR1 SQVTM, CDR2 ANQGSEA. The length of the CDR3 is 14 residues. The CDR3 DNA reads TGCAGCGTTTCGGCCCGACAGGGACACGACGAGCAGTACTTC. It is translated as CSVSARQGHDEQYF.

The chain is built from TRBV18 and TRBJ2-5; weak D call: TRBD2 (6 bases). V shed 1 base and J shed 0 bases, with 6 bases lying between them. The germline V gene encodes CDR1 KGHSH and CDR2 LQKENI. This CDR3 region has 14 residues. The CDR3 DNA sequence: TGTGCCAGCTCACCACGCGGGAACCAAGAGACCCAGTACTTC. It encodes CASSPRGNQETQYF.

CDR3 region: CASSPLVGSYGYTF. The CDR3, as DNA: TGTGCCAGCAGCCCGCTAGTGGGGTCCTATGGCTACACCTTC. The chain recombines TRBV11-2 with TRBJ1-2; D is unresolved. The ends were cut back, 5 bases at V and 4 bases at J, with 14 bases in the middle. This CDR3 region has 14 residues. Germline CDR1 reads SGHAT; CDR2 reads FQNNGV.

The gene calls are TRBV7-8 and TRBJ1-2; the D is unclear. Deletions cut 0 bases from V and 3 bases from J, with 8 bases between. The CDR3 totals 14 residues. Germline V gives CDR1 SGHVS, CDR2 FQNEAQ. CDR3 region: CASSLADRDYGYTF. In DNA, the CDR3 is TGTGCCAGCAGCTTAGCCGACCGGGACTATGGCTACACCTTC. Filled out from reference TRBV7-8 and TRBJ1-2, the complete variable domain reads GAGVSQSPRYKVAKRGQDVALRCDPISGHVSLFWYQQALGQGPEFLTYFQNEAQLDKSGLPSDRFFAERPEGSVSTLKIQRTQQEDSAVYLCASSLADRDYGYTFGSGTRLTVV.

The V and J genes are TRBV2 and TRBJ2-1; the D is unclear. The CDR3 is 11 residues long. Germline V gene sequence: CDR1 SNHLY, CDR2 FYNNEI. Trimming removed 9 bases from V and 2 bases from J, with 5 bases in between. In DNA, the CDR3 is TGTGCCAGTACTCCCTACAATGAGCAGTTCTTC. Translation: CASTPYNEQFF. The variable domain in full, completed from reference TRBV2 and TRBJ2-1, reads EPEVTQTPSHQVTQMGQEVILRCVPISNHLYFYWYRQILGQKVEFLVSFYNNEISEKSEIFDDQFSVERPDGSNFTLKIRSTKLEDSAMYFCASTPYNEQFFGPGTRLTVL.

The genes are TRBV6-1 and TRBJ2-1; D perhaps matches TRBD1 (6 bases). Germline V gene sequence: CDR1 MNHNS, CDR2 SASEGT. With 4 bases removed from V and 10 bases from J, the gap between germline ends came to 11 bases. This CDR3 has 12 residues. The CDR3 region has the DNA TGTGCCAGCAGTGCCCACACAGGGGAGCAGTTCTTC. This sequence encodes CASSAHTGEQFF.

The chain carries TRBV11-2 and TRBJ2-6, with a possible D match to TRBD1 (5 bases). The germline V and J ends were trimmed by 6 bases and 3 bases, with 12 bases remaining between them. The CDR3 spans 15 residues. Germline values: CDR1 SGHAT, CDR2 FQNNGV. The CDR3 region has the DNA TGTGCCAGCAGTTTCCAGGGTTTTGGGGCCAACGTCCTGACTTTC. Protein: CASSFQGFGANVLTF.

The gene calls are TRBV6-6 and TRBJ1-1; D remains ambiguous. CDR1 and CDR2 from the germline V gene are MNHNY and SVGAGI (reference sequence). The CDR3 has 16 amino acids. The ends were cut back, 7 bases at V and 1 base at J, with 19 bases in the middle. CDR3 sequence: CASKSNLGKGNTEAFF. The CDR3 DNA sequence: TGTGCCAGCAAATCAAACTTGGGAAAGGGGAACACTGAAGCTTTCTTT.

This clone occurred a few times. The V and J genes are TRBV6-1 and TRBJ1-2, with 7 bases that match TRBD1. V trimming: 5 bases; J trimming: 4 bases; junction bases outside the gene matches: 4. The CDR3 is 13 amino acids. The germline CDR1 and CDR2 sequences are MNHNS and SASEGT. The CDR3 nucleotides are TGTGCCAGCAGTTTCGACAGGGTCTATGGCTACACCTTC. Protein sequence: CASSFDRVYGYTF.

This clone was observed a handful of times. The CDR3 coding sequence is TGCGCCAGCAGTAACCTAGCGGGGGGGAGCAATGAGCAGTTCTTC. This sequence encodes CASSNLAGGSNEQFF. This chain uses TRBV5-1 with TRBJ2-1; 12 bases fit TRBD2. J gave up 6 bases and V 5 bases, and 6 bases lay outside the gene matches. Germline V CDR1 and CDR2: SGHRS, YFSETQ. This CDR3 contains 15 residues.

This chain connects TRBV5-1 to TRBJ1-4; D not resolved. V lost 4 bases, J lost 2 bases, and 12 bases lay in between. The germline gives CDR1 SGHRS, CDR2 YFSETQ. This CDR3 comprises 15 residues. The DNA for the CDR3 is TGCGCCAGCAGCCGCGACTCGGGGACTAATGAAAAACTGTTTTTT. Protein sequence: CASSRDSGTNEKLFF. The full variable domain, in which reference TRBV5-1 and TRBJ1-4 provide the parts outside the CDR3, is KAGVTQTPRYLIKTRGQQVTLSCSPISGHRSVSWYQQTPGQGLQFLFEYFSETQRNKGNFPGRFSGRQFSNSRSEMNVSTLELGDSALYLCASSRDSGTNEKLFFGSGTQLSVL.

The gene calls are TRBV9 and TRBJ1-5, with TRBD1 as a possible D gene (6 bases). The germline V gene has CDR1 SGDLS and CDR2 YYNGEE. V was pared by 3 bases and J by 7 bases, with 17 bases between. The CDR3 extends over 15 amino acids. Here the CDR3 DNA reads TGTGCCAGCAGCGCCGGGACATTACTTGGCCAGCCCCAGCATTTT. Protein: CASSAGTLLGQPQHF.

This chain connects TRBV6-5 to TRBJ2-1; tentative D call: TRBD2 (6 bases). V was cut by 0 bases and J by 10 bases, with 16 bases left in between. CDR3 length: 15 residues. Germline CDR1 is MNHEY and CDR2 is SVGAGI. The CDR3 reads CASSYSGGRRGEQFF. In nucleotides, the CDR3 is TGTGCCAGCAGTTACTCGGGGGGACGGCGAGGGGAGCAGTTCTTC.

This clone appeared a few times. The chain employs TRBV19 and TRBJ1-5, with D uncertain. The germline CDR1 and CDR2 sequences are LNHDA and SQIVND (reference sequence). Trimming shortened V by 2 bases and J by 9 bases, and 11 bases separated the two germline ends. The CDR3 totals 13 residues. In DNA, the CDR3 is TGTGCCAGTAGTATATCCCGGTTTCTGCCCCAGCATTTT. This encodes CASSISRFLPQHF. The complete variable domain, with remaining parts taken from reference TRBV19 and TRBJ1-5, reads DGGITQSPKYLFRKEGQNVTLSCEQNLNHDAMYWYRQDPGQGLRLIYYSQIVNDFQKGDIAEGYSVSREKKESFPLTVTSAQKNPTAFYLCASSISRFLPQHFGDGTRLSIL.

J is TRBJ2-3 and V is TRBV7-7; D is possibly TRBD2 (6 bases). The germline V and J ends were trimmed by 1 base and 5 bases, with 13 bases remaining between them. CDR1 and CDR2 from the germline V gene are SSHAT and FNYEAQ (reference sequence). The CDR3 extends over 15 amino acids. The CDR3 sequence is CASSLGWGLQDTQYF. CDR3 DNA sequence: TGTGCCAGCAGCTTAGGGTGGGGACTTCAAGATACGCAGTATTTT.

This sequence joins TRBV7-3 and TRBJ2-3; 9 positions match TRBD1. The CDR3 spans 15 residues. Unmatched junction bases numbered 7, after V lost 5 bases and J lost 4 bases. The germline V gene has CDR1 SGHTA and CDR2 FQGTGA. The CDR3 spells CASSPGTGKADTQYF. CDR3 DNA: TGTGCCAGCAGCCCAGGGACAGGGAAAGCAGATACGCAGTATTTT.

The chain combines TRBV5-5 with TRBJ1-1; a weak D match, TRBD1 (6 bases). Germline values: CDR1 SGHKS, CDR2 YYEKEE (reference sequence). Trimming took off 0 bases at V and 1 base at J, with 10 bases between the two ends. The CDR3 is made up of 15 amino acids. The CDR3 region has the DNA TGTGCCAGCAGCTTGGTGGGACAACAGAACACTGAAGCTTTCTTT. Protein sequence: CASSLVGQQNTEAFF. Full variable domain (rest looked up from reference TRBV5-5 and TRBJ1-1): DAGVTQSPTHLIKTRGQQVTLRCSPISGHKSVSWYQQVLGQGPQFIFQYYEKEERGRGNFPDRFSARQFPNYSSELNVNALLLGDSALYLCASSLVGQQNTEAFFGQGTRLTVV.

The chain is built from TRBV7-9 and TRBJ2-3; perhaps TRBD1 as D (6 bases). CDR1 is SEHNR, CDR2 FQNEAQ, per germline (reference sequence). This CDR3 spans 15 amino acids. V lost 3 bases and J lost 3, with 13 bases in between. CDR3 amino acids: CASSFRGSGTDTQYF. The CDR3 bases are TGTGCCAGCAGCTTCAGGGGAAGTGGGACAGATACGCAGTATTTT.

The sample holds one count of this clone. The CDR3 coding sequence is TGTGCCAGCAGCGTAGTTCCGAGGGACAATGAGCAGTTCTTC. Translation gives CASSVVPRDNEQFF. The chain recombines TRBV9 with TRBJ2-1; TRBD2 is a possible D gene (5 bases). Germline V gene data show CDR1 as SGDLS and CDR2 as YYNGEE. The V and J ends lost 0 bases and 5 bases respectively, with 9 bases between them. This CDR3 spans 14 amino acids.

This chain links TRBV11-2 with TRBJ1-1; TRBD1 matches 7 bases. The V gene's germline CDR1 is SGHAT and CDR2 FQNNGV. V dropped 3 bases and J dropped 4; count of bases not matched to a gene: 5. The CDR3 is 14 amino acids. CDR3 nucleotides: TGTGCCAGCAGCTTTACTGACAGGGTCACTGAAGCTTTCTTT. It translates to CASSFTDRVTEAFF. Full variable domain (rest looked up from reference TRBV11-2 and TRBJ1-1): EAGVAQSPRYKIIEKRQSVAFWCNPISGHATLYWYQQILGQGPKLLIQFQNNGVVDDSQLPKDRFSAERLKGVDSTLKIQPAKLEDSAVYLCASSFTDRVTEAFFGQGTRLTVV.

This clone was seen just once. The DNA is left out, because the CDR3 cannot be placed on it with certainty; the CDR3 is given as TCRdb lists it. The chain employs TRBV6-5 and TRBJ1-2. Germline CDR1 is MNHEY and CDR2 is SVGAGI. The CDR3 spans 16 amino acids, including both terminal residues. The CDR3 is CASSSSRGAGYYGYTF.